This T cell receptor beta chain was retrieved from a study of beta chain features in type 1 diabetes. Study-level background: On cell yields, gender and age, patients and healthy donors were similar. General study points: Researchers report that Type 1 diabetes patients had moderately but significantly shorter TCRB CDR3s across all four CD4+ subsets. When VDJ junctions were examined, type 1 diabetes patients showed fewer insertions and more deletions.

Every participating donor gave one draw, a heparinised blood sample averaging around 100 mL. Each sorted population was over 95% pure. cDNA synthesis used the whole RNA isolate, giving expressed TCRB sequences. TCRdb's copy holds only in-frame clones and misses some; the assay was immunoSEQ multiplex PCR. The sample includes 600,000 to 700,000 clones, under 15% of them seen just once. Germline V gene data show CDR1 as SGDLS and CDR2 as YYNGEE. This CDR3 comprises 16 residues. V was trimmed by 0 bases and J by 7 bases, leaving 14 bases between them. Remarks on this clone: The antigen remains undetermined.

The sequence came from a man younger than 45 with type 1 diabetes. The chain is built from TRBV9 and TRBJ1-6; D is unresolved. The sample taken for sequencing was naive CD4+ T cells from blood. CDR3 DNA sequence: TGTGCCAGCAGCGTAGCAGGCCAGAGAACCAATTCACCCCTCCACTTT. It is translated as CASSVAGQRTNSPLHF.